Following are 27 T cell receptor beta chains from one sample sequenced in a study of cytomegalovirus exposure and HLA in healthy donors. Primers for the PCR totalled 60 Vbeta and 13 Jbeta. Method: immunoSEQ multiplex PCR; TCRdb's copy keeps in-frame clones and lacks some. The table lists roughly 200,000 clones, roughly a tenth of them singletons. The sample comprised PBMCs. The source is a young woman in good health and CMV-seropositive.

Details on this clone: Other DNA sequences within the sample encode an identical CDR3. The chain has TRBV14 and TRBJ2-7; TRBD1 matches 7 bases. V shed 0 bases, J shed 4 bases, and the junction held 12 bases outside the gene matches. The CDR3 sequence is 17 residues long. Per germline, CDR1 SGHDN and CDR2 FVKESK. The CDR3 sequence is CASSQEGRAGGSYEQYF. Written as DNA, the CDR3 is TGTGCCAGCAGCCAAGAAGGAAGGGCAGGGGGTAGTTACGAGCAGTACTTC.

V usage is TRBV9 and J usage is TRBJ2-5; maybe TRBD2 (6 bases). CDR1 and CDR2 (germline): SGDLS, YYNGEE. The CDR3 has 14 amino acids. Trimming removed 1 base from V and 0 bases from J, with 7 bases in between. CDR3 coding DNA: TGTGCCAGCAGCGTAAGGGACTACCAAGAGACCCAGTACTTC. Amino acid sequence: CASSVRDYQETQYF.

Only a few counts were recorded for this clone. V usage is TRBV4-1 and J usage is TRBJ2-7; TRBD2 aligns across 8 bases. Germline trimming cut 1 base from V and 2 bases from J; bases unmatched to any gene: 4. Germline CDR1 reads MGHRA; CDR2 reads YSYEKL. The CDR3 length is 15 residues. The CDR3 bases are TGCGCCAGCAGCCAAGGAGCGGGAGTCGCCTACGAGCAGTACTTC. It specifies CASSQGAGVAYEQYF.

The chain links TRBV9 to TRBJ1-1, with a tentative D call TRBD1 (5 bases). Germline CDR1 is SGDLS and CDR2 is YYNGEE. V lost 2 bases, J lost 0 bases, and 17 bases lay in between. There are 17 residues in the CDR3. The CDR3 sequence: CASSVQGPQPMNTEAFF. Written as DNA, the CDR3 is TGTGCCAGCAGCGTCCAGGGTCCACAGCCCATGAACACTGAAGCTTTCTTT.

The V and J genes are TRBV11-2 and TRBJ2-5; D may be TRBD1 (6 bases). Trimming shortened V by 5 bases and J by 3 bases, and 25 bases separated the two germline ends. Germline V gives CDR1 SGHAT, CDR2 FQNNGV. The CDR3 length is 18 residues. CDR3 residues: CASSPAALIDRLKETQYF. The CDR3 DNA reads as TGTGCCAGCAGCCCCGCTGCCCTGATCGACAGGCTTAAAGAGACCCAGTACTTC.

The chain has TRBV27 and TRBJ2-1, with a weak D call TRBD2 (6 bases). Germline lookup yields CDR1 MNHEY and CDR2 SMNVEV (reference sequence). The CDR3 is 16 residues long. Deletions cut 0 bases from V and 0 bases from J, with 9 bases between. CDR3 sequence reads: CASSLSGGSSYNEQFF. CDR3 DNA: TGTGCCAGCAGTTTATCCGGAGGGAGCTCCTACAATGAGCAGTTCTTC.

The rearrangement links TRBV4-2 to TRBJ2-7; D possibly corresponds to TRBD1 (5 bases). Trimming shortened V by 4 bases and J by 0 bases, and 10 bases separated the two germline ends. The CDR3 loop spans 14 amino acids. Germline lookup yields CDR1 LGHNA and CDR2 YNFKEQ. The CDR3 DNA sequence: TGTGCCAGCAGCCGGTTCACAGGCTCCTACGAGCAGTACTTC. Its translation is CASSRFTGSYEQYF.

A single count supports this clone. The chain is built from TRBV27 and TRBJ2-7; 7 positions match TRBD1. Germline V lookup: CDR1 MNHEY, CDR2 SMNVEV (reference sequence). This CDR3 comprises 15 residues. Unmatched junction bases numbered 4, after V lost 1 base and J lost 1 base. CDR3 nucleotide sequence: TGTGCCAGCAGTTTATTCACAGGGGATTCCTACGAGCAGTACTTC. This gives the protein CASSLFTGDSYEQYF.

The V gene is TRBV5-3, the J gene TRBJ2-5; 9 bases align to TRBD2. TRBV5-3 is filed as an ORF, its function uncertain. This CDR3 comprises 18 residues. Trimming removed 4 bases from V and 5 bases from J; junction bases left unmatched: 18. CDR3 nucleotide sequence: TGTGCCAGAAGCCTCGGGTCTCGCGGGAGGGCCTCGGAGGAGACCCAGTACTTC. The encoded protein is CARSLGSRGRASEETQYF.

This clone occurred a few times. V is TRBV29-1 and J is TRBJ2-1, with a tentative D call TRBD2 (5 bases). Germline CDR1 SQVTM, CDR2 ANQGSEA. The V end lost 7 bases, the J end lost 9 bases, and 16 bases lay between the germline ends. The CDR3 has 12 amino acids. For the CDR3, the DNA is TGCAGCGCCCCGAGTGGGGAGACTGAGCAGTTCTTC. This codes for CSAPSGETEQFF.

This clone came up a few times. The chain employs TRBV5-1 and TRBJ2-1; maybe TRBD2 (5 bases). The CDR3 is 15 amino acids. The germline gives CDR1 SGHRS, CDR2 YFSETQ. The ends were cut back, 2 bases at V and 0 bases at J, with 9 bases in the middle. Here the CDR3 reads CASSLTGISYNEQFF. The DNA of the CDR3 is TGCGCCAGCAGCTTAACCGGGATCTCCTACAATGAGCAGTTCTTC.

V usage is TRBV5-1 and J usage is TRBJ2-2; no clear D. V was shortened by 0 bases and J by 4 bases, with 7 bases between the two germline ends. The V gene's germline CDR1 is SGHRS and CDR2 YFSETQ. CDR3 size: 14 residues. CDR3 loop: CASSLGGLTGELFF. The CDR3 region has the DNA TGCGCCAGCAGCTTGGGTGGCCTCACCGGGGAGCTGTTTTTT.

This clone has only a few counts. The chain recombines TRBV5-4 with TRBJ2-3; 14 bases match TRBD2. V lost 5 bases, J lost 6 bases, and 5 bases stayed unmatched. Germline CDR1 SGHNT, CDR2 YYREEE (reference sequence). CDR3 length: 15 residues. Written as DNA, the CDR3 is TGTGCCAGCAGGGGGACTAGCGGGAGTAAGGATACGCAGTATTTT. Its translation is CASRGTSGSKDTQYF.

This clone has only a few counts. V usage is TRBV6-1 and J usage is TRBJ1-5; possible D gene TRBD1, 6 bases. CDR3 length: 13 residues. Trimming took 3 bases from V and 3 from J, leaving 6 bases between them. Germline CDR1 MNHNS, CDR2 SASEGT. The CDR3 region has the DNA TGTGCCAGCAGTGAGGGGGCCAATCAGCCCCAGCATTTT. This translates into CASSEGANQPQHF.

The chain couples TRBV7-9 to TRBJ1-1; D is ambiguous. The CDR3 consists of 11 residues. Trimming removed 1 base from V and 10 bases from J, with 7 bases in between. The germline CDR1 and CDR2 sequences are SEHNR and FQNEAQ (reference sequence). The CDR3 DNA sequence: TGTGCCAGCAGCTTAGAAAGCCGAGCTTTCTTT. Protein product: CASSLESRAFF.

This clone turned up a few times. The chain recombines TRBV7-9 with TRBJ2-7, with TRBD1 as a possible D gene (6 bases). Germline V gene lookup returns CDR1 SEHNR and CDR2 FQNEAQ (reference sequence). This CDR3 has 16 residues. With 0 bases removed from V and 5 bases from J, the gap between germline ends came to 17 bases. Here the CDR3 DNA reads TGTGCCAGCAGCTTAGCTGGAATGGTAGGGACACACGAGCAGTACTTC. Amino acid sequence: CASSLAGMVGTHEQYF.

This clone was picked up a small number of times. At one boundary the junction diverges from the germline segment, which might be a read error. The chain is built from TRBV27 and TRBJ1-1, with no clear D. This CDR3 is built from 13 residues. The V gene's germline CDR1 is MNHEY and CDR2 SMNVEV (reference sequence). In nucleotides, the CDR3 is TGTGCCAGAAGTTTATGGGCCGGCACTGAAGCTTTCTTT. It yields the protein CARSLWAGTEAFF.

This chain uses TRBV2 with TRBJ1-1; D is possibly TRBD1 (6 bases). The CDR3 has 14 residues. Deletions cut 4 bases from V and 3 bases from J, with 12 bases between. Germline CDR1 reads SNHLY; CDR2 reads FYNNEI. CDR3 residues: CASSGRGQYTEAFF. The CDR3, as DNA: TGTGCCAGCAGTGGCAGGGGTCAGTACACTGAAGCTTTCTTT.

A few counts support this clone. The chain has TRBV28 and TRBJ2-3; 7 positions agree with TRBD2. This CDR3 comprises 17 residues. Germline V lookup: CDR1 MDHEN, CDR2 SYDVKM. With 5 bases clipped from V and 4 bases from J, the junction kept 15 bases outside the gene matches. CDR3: CASSHSLEGGPADTQYF. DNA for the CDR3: TGTGCCAGCAGTCACTCGCTAGAGGGAGGGCCCGCAGATACGCAGTATTTT.

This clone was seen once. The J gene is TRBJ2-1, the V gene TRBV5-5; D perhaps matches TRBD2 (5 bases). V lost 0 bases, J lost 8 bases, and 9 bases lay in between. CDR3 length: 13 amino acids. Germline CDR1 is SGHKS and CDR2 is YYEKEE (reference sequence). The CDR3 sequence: CASSLDLAHEQFF. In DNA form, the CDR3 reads TGTGCCAGCAGCTTGGATCTAGCCCATGAGCAGTTCTTC.

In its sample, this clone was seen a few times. Here the CDR3 reads CASAGRAPRPDTQYF. The CDR3 DNA reads TGTGCCAGCGCGGGGAGGGCCCCCCGGCCAGATACGCAGTATTTT. The rearrangement joins TRBV27 to TRBJ2-3, with 7 bases lining up with TRBD2. This CDR3 is built from 15 residues. Germline loops: CDR1 MNHEY, CDR2 SMNVEV (reference sequence). V trimming: 8 bases; J trimming: 4 bases; junction bases outside the gene matches: 12.

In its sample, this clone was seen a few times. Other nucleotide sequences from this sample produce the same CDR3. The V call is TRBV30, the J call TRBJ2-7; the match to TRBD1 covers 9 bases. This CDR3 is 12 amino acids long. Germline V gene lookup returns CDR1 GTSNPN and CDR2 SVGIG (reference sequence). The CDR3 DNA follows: TGTGCATGGGCGGGACAGGGATACGAGCAGTACTTC. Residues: CAWAGQGYEQYF.

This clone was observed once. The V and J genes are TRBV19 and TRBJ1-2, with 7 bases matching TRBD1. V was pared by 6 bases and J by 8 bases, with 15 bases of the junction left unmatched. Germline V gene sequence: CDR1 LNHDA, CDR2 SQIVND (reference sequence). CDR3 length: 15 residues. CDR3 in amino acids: CASRIGSRGIGGYTF. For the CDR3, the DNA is TGTGCCAGTAGGATTGGGTCCAGGGGGATAGGAGGCTACACCTTC.

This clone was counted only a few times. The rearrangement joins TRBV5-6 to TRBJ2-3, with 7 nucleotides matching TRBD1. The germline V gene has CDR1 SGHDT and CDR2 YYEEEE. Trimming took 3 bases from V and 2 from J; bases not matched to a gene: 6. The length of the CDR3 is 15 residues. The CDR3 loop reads CASSWGTVATDTQYF. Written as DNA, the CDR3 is TGTGCCAGCAGCTGGGGGACAGTAGCCACAGATACGCAGTATTTT. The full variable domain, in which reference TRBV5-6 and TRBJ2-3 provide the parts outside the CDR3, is DAGVTQSPTHLIKTRGQQVTLRCSPKSGHDTVSWYQQALGQGPQFIFQYYEEEERQRGNFPDRFSGHQFPNYSSELNVNALLLGDSALYLCASSWGTVATDTQYFGPGTRLTVL.

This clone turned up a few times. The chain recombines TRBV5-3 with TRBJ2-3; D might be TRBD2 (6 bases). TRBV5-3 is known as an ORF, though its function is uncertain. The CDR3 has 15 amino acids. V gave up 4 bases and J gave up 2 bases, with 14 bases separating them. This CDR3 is CARSISGFLTDTQYF. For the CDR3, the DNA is TGTGCCAGAAGCATTAGCGGCTTTCTCACAGATACGCAGTATTTT.

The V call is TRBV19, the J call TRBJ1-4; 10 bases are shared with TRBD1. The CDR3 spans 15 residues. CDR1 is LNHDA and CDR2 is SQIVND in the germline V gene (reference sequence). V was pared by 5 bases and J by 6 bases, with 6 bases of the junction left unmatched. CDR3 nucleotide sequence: TGTGCCAGTAGTTTTACGACAGGGGGCTATGAAAAACTGTTTTTT. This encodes CASSFTTGGYEKLFF.

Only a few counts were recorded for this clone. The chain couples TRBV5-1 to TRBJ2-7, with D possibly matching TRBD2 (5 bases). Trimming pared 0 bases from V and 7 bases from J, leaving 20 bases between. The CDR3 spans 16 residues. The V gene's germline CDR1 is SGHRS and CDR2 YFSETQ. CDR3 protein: CASSLAPDYPLREQYF. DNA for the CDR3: TGCGCCAGCAGCTTGGCTCCCGACTATCCGCTGAGAGAGCAGTACTTC.